One sample yielded the 15 T cell receptor beta chains listed below, sequenced in a study of T cell responses to AZD1222 COVID-19 vaccine. Sequenced by immunoSEQ multiplex PCR; TCRdb stores in-frame clones only, minus some. The top ten clones hold roughly 2.7% of a sample with 90,000 to 100,000 clones, over 75% of them seen once. The material sequenced was peripheral blood, taken on day 0 of AZD1222 vaccination. These receptors all come from an adult in good health.

J is TRBJ2-2 and V is TRBV7-5. TRBV7-5 is assigned pseudogene status. The CDR3 contains 13 residues. In DNA form, the CDR3 reads TGTGTCAGAAGCTTGGGCGGAACCGGGGAGCTGTTTTTT. Residues: CVRSLGGTGELFF.

The V and J genes are TRBV7-9 and TRBJ1-5; D unresolved. This CDR3 is 15 amino acids long. The V gene lost 2 bases and the J gene lost 6 bases, with 14 bases spanning the gap. Germline lookup yields CDR1 SEHNR and CDR2 FQNEAQ (reference sequence). The CDR3 nucleotides read TGTGCCAGCAGCTTAAGCGAGGTTAGCGGTCAGCCCCAGCATTTT. It is translated as CASSLSEVSGQPQHF.

This chain connects TRBV28 to TRBJ1-2; a possible D gene is TRBD1 (6 bases). The CDR3 extends over 13 amino acids. Germline CDR1 is MDHEN and CDR2 is SYDVKM. V lost 6 bases to trimming and J lost 4 bases, with 12 bases between them. CDR3 region: CASSTGLSYGYTF. CDR3 DNA: TGTGCCAGCAGCACAGGGTTAAGCTATGGCTACACCTTC.

This chain links TRBV9 with TRBJ2-7; TRBD2 aligns across 12 bases. The CDR3 length is 16 residues. Germline values: CDR1 SGDLS, CDR2 YYNGEE. Losses at the gene ends were 0 bases for V and 7 bases for J; bases not matched to a gene: 8. The CDR3 nucleotides read TGTGCCAGCAGCGTAGAGACTAGCGGGAGTCCGGGGGAGCAGTACTTC. As protein: CASSVETSGSPGEQYF.

This CDR3 is CATYSQREHDNEQFF. CDR3 in DNA: TGTGCCACCTACTCGCAGCGGGAGCATGACAATGAGCAGTTCTTC. V and J are TRBV7-2 and TRBJ2-1, with 8 bases that match TRBD2. CDR3 length: 15 residues. V shed 10 bases and J 5 bases; nucleotides not matched to a gene: 13. Germline CDR1 and CDR2: SGHTA and FQGNSA. The whole variable domain, remainder taken from reference TRBV7-2 and TRBJ2-1, is GAGVSQSPSNKVTEKGKDVELRCDPISGHTALYWYRQSLGQGLEFLIYFQGNSAPDKSGLPSDRFSAERTGGSVSTLTIQRTQQEDSAVYLCATYSQREHDNEQFFGPGTRLTVL.

The rearrangement uses TRBV5-8 and TRBJ2-1, with D maybe TRBD2 (5 bases). V was clipped by 4 bases and J by 8 bases, with 16 bases between them. There are 14 residues in the CDR3. CDR1 is SGHTS and CDR2 is YDEGEE in the germline V gene. CDR3 region: CASSVDYFGDEQFF. The CDR3 coding sequence is TGTGCCAGCAGCGTCGACTATTTCGGGGATGAGCAGTTCTTC.

The CDR3 DNA sequence: TGTGCCAGCAGCTTAGGGACAGGGGGCGCAGATACGCAGTATTTT. Protein: CASSLGTGGADTQYF. The rearrangement links TRBV7-9 to TRBJ2-3; 11 nucleotides agree with TRBD1. The CDR3 covers 15 residues. Germline CDR1 is SEHNR and CDR2 is FQNEAQ (reference sequence). Unmatched junction bases numbered 1, after V lost 1 base and J lost 4 bases.

The chain links TRBV4-1 to TRBJ1-4; 8 positions agree with TRBD1. The CDR3 sequence is 15 residues long. From germline, CDR1 is MGHRA and CDR2 YSYEKL. V was clipped by 2 bases and J by 10 bases; unmatched bases: 9. The DNA for the CDR3 is TGCGCCAGCAGCCAACGGACAGGGAACGTAGGAAAACTGTTTTTT. Protein sequence: CASSQRTGNVGKLFF.

This clone turned up a few times. The chain combines TRBV5-1 with TRBJ1-1, with D possibly matching TRBD1 (5 bases). Germline lookup yields CDR1 SGHRS and CDR2 YFSETQ. Deletions cut 0 bases from V and 4 bases from J, with 16 bases between. The CDR3 has 16 residues. The CDR3 region is CASSLVRQGGSTEAFF. In DNA form, the CDR3 reads TGCGCCAGCAGCTTGGTTCGGCAGGGCGGTAGCACTGAAGCTTTCTTT.

A remark on this clone: In the same sample, other DNA sequences code for this CDR3. The V call is TRBV7-9, the J call TRBJ1-6; no definite D call. This CDR3 has 12 amino acids. In germline, CDR1 is SEHNR, CDR2 FQNEAQ (reference sequence). Trimming stripped 5 bases from V and 6 bases from J, with 5 bases between. The CDR3 nucleotides are TGTGCCAGCAGCCTAAGTAATTCACCCCTCCACTTT. It encodes CASSLSNSPLHF.

The chain uses TRBV5-1 and TRBJ1-2, with D perhaps matching TRBD1 (6 bases). The CDR3 has 15 residues. Looked up from germline, CDR1 is SGHRS and CDR2 is YFSETQ. Trimming stripped 0 bases from V and 4 bases from J, with 13 bases between. CDR3 sequence (DNA): TGCGCCAGCAGCTTGGCAGGGGCGGTTCTCTATGGCTACACCTTC. The encoded protein is CASSLAGAVLYGYTF.

Only a few counts were recorded for this clone. The chain joins TRBV6-5 to TRBJ1-2; D is perhaps TRBD1 (5 bases). The V and J ends lost 0 bases and 3 bases respectively, with 11 bases between them. This CDR3 region has 15 residues. CDR1 is MNHEY and CDR2 is SVGAGI in the germline V gene. The CDR3 bases are TGTGCCAGCAGTTACTCGCAGACAGCGGACTATGGCTACACCTTC. Encoded protein: CASSYSQTADYGYTF.

V gene TRBV25-1 combines with J gene TRBJ2-7; 10 bases map to TRBD2. CDR1 MGHDK and CDR2 SYGVNS come from the germline V gene. CDR3 length: 13 amino acids. J lost 5 bases, V lost 6 bases, and 4 bases had no gene match. In DNA form, the CDR3 reads TGTGCCAGCAGAGCTAGCGGGAGCGACGAGCAGTACTTC. Translated: CASRASGSDEQYF.

This chain connects TRBV5-5 to TRBJ2-6, with D possibly matching TRBD2 (6 bases). CDR1 and CDR2 from the germline V gene are SGHKS and YYEKEE (reference sequence). Deletions cut 5 bases from V and 1 base from J, with 19 bases between. CDR3 length: 18 residues. CDR3 DNA sequence: TGTGCCAGCAGGCTCGGAGGGGCGGGACCTTCTGGGGCCAACGTCCTGACTTTC. Translated: CASRLGGAGPSGANVLTF.

The chain recombines TRBV28 with TRBJ1-2; D might be TRBD1 (6 bases). The V end lost 8 bases, the J end lost 8 bases, and 18 bases lay between the germline ends. CDR1 is MDHEN and CDR2 is SYDVKM in the germline V gene. CDR3 length: 13 amino acids. The CDR3 region is CASLPRGGRGYTF. The CDR3 DNA reads as TGTGCCAGCCTCCCTAGGGGGGGCCGGGGCTACACCTTC.